The T cell receptor beta chain under discussion was sequenced for a study of monozygotic twins with inflammatory bowel disease. The CDR3 is 13 residues long. Germline CDR1 reads SGHTS; CDR2 reads YDEGEE. Total RNA was isolated from whole blood without T cell sorting. The UMIs contained a 6-nucleotide sample barcode. They were added by template switching during cDNA synthesis. TCRalpha and TCRbeta cDNA went through two nested PCRs of around 15 and 10 cycles. TCRdb reanalyzed the 5' RACE reads, giving one entry per CDR3 protein sequence and no DNA. This sample's clone table lists roughly 200,000 distinct CDR3 sequences.

The V gene is TRBV5-8, the J gene TRBJ2-3. The sequencing input was blood. The source of this sequence is a human donor with ulcerative colitis or Crohn's disease, or a healthy co-twin of an affected twin (not recorded which). The CDR3 is CASSFQSTDTQYF.